A single sample is the source of the 18 T cell receptor beta chains below, sequenced in a study of OX40 agonist ivuxolimab in advanced cancers. TCRdb's table, derived via immunoSEQ multiplex PCR, lists solely in-frame clones and lacks some. Counted here are approximately 40,000 clones, roughly 80% occurring once; the ten biggest clones make up under 9%. Sample: CD4+ or CD8+ T cells sorted from blood, taken in a trial of the OX40 agonist ivuxolimab. Receptor source: an adult with an advanced solid tumor such as melanoma, head and neck, liver or kidney cancer.

As DNA, the CDR3 is TGTGCCAGCAGACAACAGGGGGCGGGTGGATATGGCTACACCTTC. Residues: CASRQQGAGGYGYTF. This chain links TRBV27 with TRBJ1-2, with 9 bases identical to TRBD1. CDR1 MNHEY and CDR2 SMNVEV come from the germline V gene (reference sequence). This CDR3 has 15 amino acids. V lost 6 bases to trimming and J lost 5 bases; unmatched junction nucleotides: 10.

The V gene is TRBV28, the J gene TRBJ2-2; the D gene is possibly TRBD1 (5 bases). CDR1 and CDR2 from the germline V gene are MDHEN and SYDVKM. The CDR3 contains 14 residues. V lost 7 bases and J 1 base, leaving 10 bases between the germline ends. CDR3: CASKRGRNTGELFF. In nucleotides, the CDR3 is TGTGCCAGCAAAAGGGGAAGGAACACCGGGGAGCTGTTTTTT.

The rearrangement links TRBV10-3 to TRBJ1-1; D may be TRBD1 (6 bases). The CDR3 has 14 residues. CDR1 and CDR2 from the germline V gene are ENHRY and SYGVKD. V lost 1 base, J lost 1 base, and 7 bases lay in between. CDR3 sequence reads: CAISEYRENTEAFF. DNA for the CDR3: TGTGCCATCAGTGAGTACAGGGAGAACACTGAAGCTTTCTTT.

The rearrangement links TRBV6-6 to TRBJ2-1, with D tentatively TRBD1 (6 bases). This CDR3 comprises 14 residues. In germline, CDR1 is MNHNY, CDR2 SVGAGI (reference sequence). V was cut by 6 bases and J by 7 bases, with 16 bases left in between. CDR3 residues: CASRSYGTPNEQFF. CDR3 sequence (DNA): TGTGCCAGCAGATCCTACGGGACACCAAATGAGCAGTTCTTC.

The gene calls are TRBV2 and TRBJ2-7; D not certain. V was shortened by 5 bases and J by 4 bases, with 18 bases between the two germline ends. The CDR3 has 15 amino acids. Germline V gene data show CDR1 as SNHLY and CDR2 as FYNNEI. DNA of the CDR3: TGTGCCAGCAGTTTCTTCCTATCGAGGAGTTACGAGCAGTACTTC. Amino acid sequence: CASSFFLSRSYEQYF. The full variable domain, in which reference TRBV2 and TRBJ2-7 provide the parts outside the CDR3, is EPEVTQTPSHQVTQMGQEVILRCVPISNHLYFYWYRQILGQKVEFLVSFYNNEISEKSEIFDDQFSVERPDGSNFTLKIRSTKLEDSAMYFCASSFFLSRSYEQYFGPGTRLTVT.

The genes are TRBV5-4 and TRBJ2-3; tentative D call: TRBD2 (5 bases). CDR1 and CDR2 (germline): SGHNT, YYREEE (reference sequence). There are 15 residues in the CDR3. V was trimmed by 2 bases and J by 2 bases, leaving 12 bases between them. The CDR3 DNA sequence: TGTGCCAGCAGCTTCCCTAGCAGACACACAGATACGCAGTATTTT. Amino acids: CASSFPSRHTDTQYF.

This chain joins TRBV15 and TRBJ1-2, with D uncertain. This CDR3 is 13 amino acids long. Between the trimmed V and J ends, which lost 0 bases and 3 bases, there was a span of 5 bases. The germline V gene has CDR1 LNHNV and CDR2 YYDKDF (reference sequence). The CDR3, as DNA: TGTGCCACCAGCAGAGAATGGGACTATGGCTACACCTTC. Protein product: CATSREWDYGYTF.

V usage is TRBV6-6 and J usage is TRBJ2-3; unclear D gene. Germline V gene sequence: CDR1 MNHNY, CDR2 SVGAGI (reference sequence). The CDR3 length is 15 residues. Trimming shortened V by 2 bases and J by 2 bases, and 11 bases separated the two germline ends. The CDR3 DNA reads as TGTGCCAGCAGTTACCCGGCCGGGTCCACAGATACGCAGTATTTT. Translation gives CASSYPAGSTDTQYF.

This sequence joins TRBV6-5 and TRBJ2-2; D might be TRBD2 (5 bases). Germline lookup yields CDR1 MNHEY and CDR2 SVGAGI. The CDR3 extends over 14 amino acids. Trimming removed 8 bases from V and 3 bases from J, with 13 bases in between. CDR3: CASVRTPYTGELFF. The CDR3 bases are TGTGCCAGCGTACGGACTCCATACACCGGGGAGCTGTTTTTT.

The V gene is TRBV30, the J gene TRBJ2-7; TRBD2 is a possible D gene (6 bases). Trimming left V 5 bases short and J 1 base short, with 12 bases between. Germline CDR1 reads GTSNPN; CDR2 reads SVGIG (reference sequence). This CDR3 has 13 residues. This CDR3 reads CAWAGTDSYEQYF. CDR3 coding DNA: TGTGCCTGGGCGGGGACCGATTCCTACGAGCAGTACTTC.

The chain uses TRBV6-5 and TRBJ2-3, with D possibly TRBD2 on 5 matching bases. Trimming shortened V by 5 bases and J by 4 bases, and 13 bases separated the two germline ends. Germline V gene data show CDR1 as MNHEY and CDR2 as SVGAGI. The CDR3 runs to 14 residues. CDR3 in amino acids: CASSTLLGPDTQYF. The DNA for the CDR3 is TGTGCCAGCAGTACCCTACTAGGACCAGATACGCAGTATTTT.

This chain uses TRBV7-2 with TRBJ1-3, with no clear D. Germline V CDR1 and CDR2: SGHTA, FQGNSA. V lost 5 bases and J 6 bases, leaving 8 bases between the germline ends. The CDR3 covers 12 residues. CDR3 DNA sequence: TGTGCCAGCAGCCGGGTTGAAAACACCATATATTTT. Translation gives CASSRVENTIYF.

V and J are TRBV28 and TRBJ2-5; a possible D gene is TRBD2 (6 bases). Germline CDR1 is MDHEN and CDR2 is SYDVKM. V lost 7 bases and J 3 bases, leaving 12 bases between the germline ends. CDR3 size: 13 residues. The CDR3 spells CASKEGVEETQYF. DNA for the CDR3: TGTGCCAGCAAGGAGGGAGTGGAAGAGACCCAGTACTTC.

The rearrangement links TRBV5-4 to TRBJ2-5; 9 bases align to TRBD1. With 4 bases clipped from V and 5 bases from J, the junction kept 9 bases outside the gene matches. Germline V gives CDR1 SGHNT, CDR2 YYREEE (reference sequence). The CDR3 is 15 amino acids. The CDR3 region is CASSRPTGGRETQYF. The CDR3 DNA sequence: TGTGCCAGCAGCCGCCCGACAGGGGGTAGGGAGACCCAGTACTTC.

This chain uses TRBV2 with TRBJ1-5, with TRBD1 identical over 9 bases. V lost 7 bases to trimming and J lost 4 bases; unmatched junction nucleotides: 2. The CDR3 is made up of 13 amino acids. Germline CDR1 is SNHLY and CDR2 is FYNNEI. Here the CDR3 reads CASTGTGNQPQHF. The DNA for the CDR3 is TGTGCCAGCACCGGGACAGGGAATCAGCCCCAGCATTTT.

The chain couples TRBV2 to TRBJ2-5; D ambiguous. Trimming shortened V by 0 bases and J by 5 bases, and 4 bases separated the two germline ends. The CDR3 contains 12 residues. Looked up from germline, CDR1 is SNHLY and CDR2 is FYNNEI. The CDR3 sequence: CASSEAAETQYF. CDR3 in DNA: TGTGCCAGCAGTGAAGCCGCGGAGACCCAGTACTTC. Complete variable domain (other parts from reference TRBV2 and TRBJ2-5): EPEVTQTPSHQVTQMGQEVILRCVPISNHLYFYWYRQILGQKVEFLVSFYNNEISEKSEIFDDQFSVERPDGSNFTLKIRSTKLEDSAMYFCASSEAAETQYFGPGTRLLVL.

The CDR3 DNA follows: TGTGCCAGCAGCTTAGGAGCCGGTCGGCGCACTGAAGCTTTCTTT. It encodes CASSLGAGRRTEAFF. J is TRBJ1-1 and V is TRBV7-2; D is unclear. The CDR3 runs 15 residues. Between the trimmed V and J ends, which lost 1 base and 4 bases, there was a span of 13 bases. Germline assignment: CDR1 SGHTA and CDR2 FQGNSA. The full variable domain, its missing parts supplied by reference TRBV7-2 and TRBJ1-1, is GAGVSQSPSNKVTEKGKDVELRCDPISGHTALYWYRQSLGQGLEFLIYFQGNSAPDKSGLPSDRFSAERTGGSVSTLTIQRTQQEDSAVYLCASSLGAGRRTEAFFGQGTRLTVV.

The V call is TRBV6-5, the J call TRBJ2-3; perhaps TRBD1 as D (5 bases). There are 13 residues in the CDR3. The V gene lost 6 bases and the J gene lost 5 bases, with 12 bases spanning the gap. Germline CDR1 reads MNHEY; CDR2 reads SVGAGI. CDR3 sequence reads: CASSQTDQDTQYF. Here the CDR3 DNA reads TGTGCCAGCAGCCAGACAGATCAAGATACGCAGTATTTT.